This T cell receptor beta chain was captured in a study of Graves' ophthalmopathy and Graves' hyperthyroidism. Germline loops: CDR1 ENHRY, CDR2 SYGVKD. Trimming took 6 bases from V and 3 from J; bases not matched to a gene: 2. The CDR3 runs 13 residues. Scientists amplified the TCR beta CDR3 regions from RNA transcripts. The first round was an RT-PCR with HTBI primers, and the second round was a multiplex PCR. Using its own MiXCR run on the multiplex PCR reads, TCRdb lists one record per CDR3 protein. This table has nearly 400,000 distinct CDR3 sequences, around 17% appearing once. This clonotype appeared many times.

This sequence joins TRBV10-3 and TRBJ1-1, with 9 bases lining up with TRBD1. The clonotype comes from a woman aged 18-35 years with Graves' ophthalmopathy. Source material: peripheral blood. CDR3 loop: CAIRRTGDTEAFF. CDR3 in DNA: TGTGCCATCAGGAGGACAGGGGACACTGAAGCTTTCTTT.